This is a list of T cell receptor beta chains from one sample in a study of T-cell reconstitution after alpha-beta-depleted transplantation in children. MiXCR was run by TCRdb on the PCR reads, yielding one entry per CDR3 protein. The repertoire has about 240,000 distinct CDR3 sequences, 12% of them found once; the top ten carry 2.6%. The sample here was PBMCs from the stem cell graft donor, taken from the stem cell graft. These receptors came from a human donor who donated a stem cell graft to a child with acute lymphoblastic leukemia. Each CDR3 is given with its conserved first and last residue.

CASSLLPLASGSEQYF	TRBV7-3	TRBJ2-7
CASSSSFTTGEGSSYEQYF	TRBV5-1	TRBJ2-7
CASSLFLYGYTF	TRBV5-6	TRBJ1-2
CASSFLKTPGQKNTEAFF	TRBV5-1	TRBJ1-1
CASRTEISNYGYTF	TRBV5-4	TRBJ1-2
CASSLAPQGLKTDTQYF	TRBV7-7	TRBJ2-3
CAISGGDRFTSPLHF	TRBV10-3	TRBJ1-6
CASSYGGARTGELFF	TRBV3-1	TRBJ2-2
CASSLGSGIGTEAFF	TRBV5-1	TRBJ1-1
CASSPRTSHEQFF	TRBV7-9	TRBJ2-1
CSGRGTKTSPLHF	TRBV20-1	TRBJ1-6
CASSMGQISYNEQFF	TRBV7-2	TRBJ2-1
CASPTRDRTNTGELFF	TRBV7-9	TRBJ2-2
CASSWEGSNQPQHF	TRBV6-5	TRBJ1-5
CASTIDPGGPQHF	TRBV5-1	TRBJ1-5
CASGRGTDTQYF	TRBV14	TRBJ2-3
CASSTGLAGIDYEQYF	TRBV12-3/TRBV12-4	TRBJ2-7
CASKAFPYEQYF	TRBV6-1	TRBJ2-7
CSVEPSARSNEQFF	TRBV29-1	TRBJ2-1
CASSRGQSEQYF	TRBV27	TRBJ2-7
CASSSGTSGSTQYF	TRBV28	TRBJ2-3
CAITPRGPSNTGELFF	TRBV10-3	TRBJ2-2
CSARGGPDTQYF	TRBV20-1	TRBJ2-3
CASSIIRHGSEQGAFF	TRBV19	TRBJ1-1
CASGGQGGYNEQFF	TRBV2	TRBJ2-1
CASSEFPGQNTEAFF	TRBV6-1	TRBJ1-1
CASIWDRSTGELFF	TRBV12-3/TRBV12-4	TRBJ2-2
CASSLPRDIPYNEQFF	TRBV7-2	TRBJ2-1
CASSSSRGRNRNEQFF	TRBV5-6	TRBJ2-1
CAIKTSGNYNEQFF	TRBV10-3	TRBJ2-1
CASSLFFNRPPNTGELFF	TRBV28	TRBJ2-2
CSADTSDSWEETQYF	TRBV20-1	TRBJ2-5
CASKGENYEQYF	TRBV2	TRBJ2-7